This TCR beta chain derives from a study of T cell changes during pregnancy in multiple sclerosis. Germline lookup yields CDR1 LNHDA and CDR2 SQIVND (reference sequence). Trimming cost V 8 bases and J 3 bases, with 22 bases left between them. The CDR3 extends over 16 amino acids. Data came from immunoSEQ multiplex PCR; TCRdb stores just in-frame clones and leaves some out. The top ten hold roughly 2% of the sample, which has 50,000 to 65,000 clones, over 75% seen once. The V gene is TRBV19, the J gene TRBJ1-2; D not resolved. The origin of this receptor is a female donor in good health, enrolled as a control in a pregnancy study. The source material was peripheral blood, sampled in the first trimester of pregnancy. CDR3: CASSLKLHVSDYGYTF. CDR3 DNA: TGTGCCAGTTCCCTTAAACTGCACGTCTCTGACTATGGCTACACCTTC.